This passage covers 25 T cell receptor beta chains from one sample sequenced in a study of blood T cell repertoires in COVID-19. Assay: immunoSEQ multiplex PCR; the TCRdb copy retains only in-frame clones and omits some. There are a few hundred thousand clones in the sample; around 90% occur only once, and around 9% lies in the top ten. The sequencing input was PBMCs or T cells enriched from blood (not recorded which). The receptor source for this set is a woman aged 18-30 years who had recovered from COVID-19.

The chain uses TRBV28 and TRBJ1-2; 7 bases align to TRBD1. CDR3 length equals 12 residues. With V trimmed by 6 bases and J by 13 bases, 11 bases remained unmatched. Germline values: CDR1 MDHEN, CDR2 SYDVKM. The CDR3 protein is CASSLPQDRITF. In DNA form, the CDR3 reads TGTGCCAGCAGCTTACCACAGGACAGGATCACCTTC.

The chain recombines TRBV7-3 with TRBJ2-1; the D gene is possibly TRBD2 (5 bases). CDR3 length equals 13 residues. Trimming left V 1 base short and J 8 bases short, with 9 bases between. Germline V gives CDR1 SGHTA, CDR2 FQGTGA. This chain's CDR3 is CASSLISADEQFF. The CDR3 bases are TGTGCCAGCAGCTTAATTAGCGCCGATGAGCAGTTCTTC.

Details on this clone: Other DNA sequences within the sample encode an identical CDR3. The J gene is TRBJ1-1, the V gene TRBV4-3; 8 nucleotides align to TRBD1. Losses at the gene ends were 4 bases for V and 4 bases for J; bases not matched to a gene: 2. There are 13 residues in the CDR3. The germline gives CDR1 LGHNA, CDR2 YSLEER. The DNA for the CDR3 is TGCGCCAGCAGCCGAGACAGGGGCACTGAAGCTTTCTTT. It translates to CASSRDRGTEAFF.

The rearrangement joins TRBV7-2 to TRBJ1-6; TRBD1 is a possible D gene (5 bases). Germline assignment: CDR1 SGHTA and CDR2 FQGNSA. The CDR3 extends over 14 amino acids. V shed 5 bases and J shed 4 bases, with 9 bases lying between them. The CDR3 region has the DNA TGTGCCAGCAGCCGTGACAGTTATAATTCACCCCTCCACTTT. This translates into CASSRDSYNSPLHF.

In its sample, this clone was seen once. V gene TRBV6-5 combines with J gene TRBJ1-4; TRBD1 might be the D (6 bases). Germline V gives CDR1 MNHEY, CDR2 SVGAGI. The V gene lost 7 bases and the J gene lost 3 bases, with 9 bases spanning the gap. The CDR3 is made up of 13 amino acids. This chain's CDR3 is CASKGGANEKLFF. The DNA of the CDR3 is TGTGCCAGCAAGGGGGGGGCTAATGAAAAACTGTTTTTT.

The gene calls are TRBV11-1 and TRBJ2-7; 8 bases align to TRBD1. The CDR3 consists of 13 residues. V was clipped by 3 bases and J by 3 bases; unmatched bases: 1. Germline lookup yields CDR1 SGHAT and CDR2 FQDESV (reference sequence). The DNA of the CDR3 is TGTGCCAGCAGCTTCGACAGGGGCTACGAGCAGTACTTC. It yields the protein CASSFDRGYEQYF. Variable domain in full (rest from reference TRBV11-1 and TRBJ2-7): EAEVAQSPRYKITEKSQAVAFWCDPISGHATLYWYRQILGQGPELLVQFQDESVVDDSQLPKDRFSAERLKGVDSTLKIQPAELGDSAMYLCASSFDRGYEQYFGPGTRLTVT.

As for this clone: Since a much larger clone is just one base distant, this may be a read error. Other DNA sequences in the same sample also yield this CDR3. CDR3 sequence: CASSPRTGGYEQYF. The DNA of the CDR3 is TGTGCCAGCAGTCCCCGGACAGGGGGCTACGAGCAGTACTTC. This chain joins TRBV27 and TRBJ2-7; 10 bases fit TRBD1. The CDR3 is 14 residues long. Germline trimming cut 5 bases from V and 3 bases from J; bases unmatched to any gene: 4. CDR1 and CDR2 from the germline V gene are MNHEY and SMNVEV (reference sequence).

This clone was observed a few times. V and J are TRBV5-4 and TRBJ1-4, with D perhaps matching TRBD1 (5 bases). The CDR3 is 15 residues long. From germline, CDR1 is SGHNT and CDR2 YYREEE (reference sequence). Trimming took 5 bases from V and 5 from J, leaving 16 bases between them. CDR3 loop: CASSYSGALNEKLFF. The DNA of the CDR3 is TGTGCCAGCAGTTATAGCGGGGCTCTCAATGAAAAACTGTTTTTT.

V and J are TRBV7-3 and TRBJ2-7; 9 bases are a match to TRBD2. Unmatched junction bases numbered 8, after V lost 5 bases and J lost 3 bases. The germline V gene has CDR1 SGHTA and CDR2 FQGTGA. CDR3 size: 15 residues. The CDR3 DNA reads TGTGCCAGCAGCCCGTCGGCTAGCGGGGTCTACGAGCAGTACTTC. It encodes CASSPSASGVYEQYF.

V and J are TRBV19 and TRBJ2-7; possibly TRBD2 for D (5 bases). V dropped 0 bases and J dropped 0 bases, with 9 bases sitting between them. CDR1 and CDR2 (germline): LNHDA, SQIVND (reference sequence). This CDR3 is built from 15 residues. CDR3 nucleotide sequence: TGTGCCAGTAGTATAGAGGCGGGCGGCTCCTACGAGCAGTACTTC. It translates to CASSIEAGGSYEQYF. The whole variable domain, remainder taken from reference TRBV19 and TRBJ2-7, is DGGITQSPKYLFRKEGQNVTLSCEQNLNHDAMYWYRQDPGQGLRLIYYSQIVNDFQKGDIAEGYSVSREKKESFPLTVTSAQKNPTAFYLCASSIEAGGSYEQYFGPGTRLTVT.

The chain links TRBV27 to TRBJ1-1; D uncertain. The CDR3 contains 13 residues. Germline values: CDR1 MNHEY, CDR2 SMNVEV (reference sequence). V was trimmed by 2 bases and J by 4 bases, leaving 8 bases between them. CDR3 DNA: TGTGCCAGCAGTTTACGGGTGGGCACTGAAGCTTTCTTT. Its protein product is CASSLRVGTEAFF.

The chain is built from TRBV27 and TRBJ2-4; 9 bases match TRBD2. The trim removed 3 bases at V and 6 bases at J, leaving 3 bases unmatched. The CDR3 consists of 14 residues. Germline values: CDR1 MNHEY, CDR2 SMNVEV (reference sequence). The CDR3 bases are TGTGCCAGCAGTTTGACTAGCGGAGGAAACATTCAGTACTTC. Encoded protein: CASSLTSGGNIQYF.

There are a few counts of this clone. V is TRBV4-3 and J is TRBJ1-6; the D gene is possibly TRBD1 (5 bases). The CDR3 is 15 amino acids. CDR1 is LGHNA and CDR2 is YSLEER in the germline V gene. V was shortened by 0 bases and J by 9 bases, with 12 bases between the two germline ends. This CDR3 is CASSQDIQGGSPLHF. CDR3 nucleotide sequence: TGCGCCAGCAGCCAAGACATCCAGGGTGGTTCACCCCTCCACTTT.

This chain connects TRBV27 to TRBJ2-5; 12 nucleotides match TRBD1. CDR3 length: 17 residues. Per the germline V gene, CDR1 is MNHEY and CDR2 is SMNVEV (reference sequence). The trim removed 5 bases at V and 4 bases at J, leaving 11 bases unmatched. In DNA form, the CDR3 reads TGTGCCAGCAGTCCGGTTGCCGGGACAGGGGGCGCAGAGACCCAGTACTTC. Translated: CASSPVAGTGGAETQYF.

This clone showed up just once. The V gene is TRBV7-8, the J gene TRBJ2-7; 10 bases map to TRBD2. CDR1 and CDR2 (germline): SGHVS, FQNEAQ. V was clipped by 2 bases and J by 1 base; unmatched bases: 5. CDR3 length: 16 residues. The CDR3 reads CASSLSRTSGSYEQYF. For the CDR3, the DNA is TGTGCCAGCAGCTTATCCAGGACTAGCGGTTCCTACGAGCAGTACTTC.

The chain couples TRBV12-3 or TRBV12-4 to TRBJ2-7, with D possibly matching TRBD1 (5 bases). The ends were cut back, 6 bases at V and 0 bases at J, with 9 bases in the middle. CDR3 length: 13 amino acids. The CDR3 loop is CASRLDSSYEQYF. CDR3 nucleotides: TGTGCCAGCAGGCTTGACAGCTCCTACGAGCAGTACTTC.

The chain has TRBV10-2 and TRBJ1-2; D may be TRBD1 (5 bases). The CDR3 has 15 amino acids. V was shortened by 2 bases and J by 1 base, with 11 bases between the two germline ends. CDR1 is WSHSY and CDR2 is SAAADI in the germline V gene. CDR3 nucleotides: TGCGCCAGCAGTGAGCCCTCCCAGGGTAACTATGGCTACACCTTC. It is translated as CASSEPSQGNYGYTF.

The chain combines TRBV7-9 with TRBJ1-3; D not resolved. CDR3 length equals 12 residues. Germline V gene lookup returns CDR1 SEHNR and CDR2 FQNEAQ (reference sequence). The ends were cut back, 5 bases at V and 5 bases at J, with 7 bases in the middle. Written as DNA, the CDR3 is TGTGCCAGCAGCCCTCTCCGAAACACCATATATTTT. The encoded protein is CASSPLRNTIYF.

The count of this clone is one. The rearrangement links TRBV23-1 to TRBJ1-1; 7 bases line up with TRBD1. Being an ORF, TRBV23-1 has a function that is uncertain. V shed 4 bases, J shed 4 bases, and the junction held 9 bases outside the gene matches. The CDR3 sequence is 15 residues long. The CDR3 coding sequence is TGCGCCAGCAGTCCCCCTCGAGCAGGGGGCACTGAAGCTTTCTTT. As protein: CASSPPRAGGTEAFF.

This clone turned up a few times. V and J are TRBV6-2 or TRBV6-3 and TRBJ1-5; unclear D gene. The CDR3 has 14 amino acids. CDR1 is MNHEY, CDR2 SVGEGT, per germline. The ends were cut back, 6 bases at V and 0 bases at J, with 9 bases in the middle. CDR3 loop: CASSDTDSNQPQHF. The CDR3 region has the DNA TGTGCCAGCAGCGATACAGATAGCAATCAGCCCCAGCATTTT.

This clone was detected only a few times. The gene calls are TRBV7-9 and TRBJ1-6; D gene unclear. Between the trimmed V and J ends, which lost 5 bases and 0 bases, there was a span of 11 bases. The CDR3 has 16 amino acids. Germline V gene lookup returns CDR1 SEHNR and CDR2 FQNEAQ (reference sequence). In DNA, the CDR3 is TGTGCCAGCAGCCGGAAAGGGAGCTCCTATAATTCACCCCTCCACTTT. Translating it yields CASSRKGSSYNSPLHF.

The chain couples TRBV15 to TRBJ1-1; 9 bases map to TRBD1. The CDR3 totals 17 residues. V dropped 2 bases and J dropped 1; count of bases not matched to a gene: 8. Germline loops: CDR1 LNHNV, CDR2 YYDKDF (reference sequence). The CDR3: CATSRSRTGAENTEAFF. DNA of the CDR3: TGTGCCACCAGCAGATCACGGACAGGGGCTGAGAACACTGAAGCTTTCTTT. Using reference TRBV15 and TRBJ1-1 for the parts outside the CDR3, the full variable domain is DAMVIQNPRYQVTQFGKPVTLSCSQTLNHNVMYWYQQKSSQAPKLLFHYYDKDFNNEADTPDNFQSRRPNTSFCFLDIRSPGLGDTAMYLCATSRSRTGAENTEAFFGQGTRLTVV.

This CDR3 reads CASSTSGGTSYEQYF. The CDR3 bases are TGTGCCAGCAGCACTAGCGGGGGGACCTCCTACGAGCAGTACTTC. V gene TRBV7-2 combines with J gene TRBJ2-7; 12 bases match TRBD2. Per the germline V gene, CDR1 is SGHTA and CDR2 is FQGNSA. J gave up 0 bases and V 5 bases, and 2 bases lay outside the gene matches. The CDR3 sequence is 15 residues long. Together with reference TRBV7-2 and TRBJ2-7, the CDR3 gives the full variable domain: GAGVSQSPSNKVTEKGKDVELRCDPISGHTALYWYRQSLGQGLEFLIYFQGNSAPDKSGLPSDRFSAERTGGSVSTLTIQRTQQEDSAVYLCASSTSGGTSYEQYFGPGTRLTVT.

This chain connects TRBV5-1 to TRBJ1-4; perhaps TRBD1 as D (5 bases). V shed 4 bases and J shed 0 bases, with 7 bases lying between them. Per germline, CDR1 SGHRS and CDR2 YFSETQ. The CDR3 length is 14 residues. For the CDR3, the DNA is TGCGCCAGCAGCCCAGGGACAACTAATGAAAAACTGTTTTTT. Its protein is CASSPGTTNEKLFF.

DNA of the CDR3: TGTGCCAGTGCTGCCCCGGGGTTGAAGCGAGAGACCCAGTACTTC. Its translation: CASAAPGLKRETQYF. The rearrangement joins TRBV6-5 to TRBJ2-5; a weak D match, TRBD2 (5 bases). Germline-derived CDR1 and CDR2 are MNHEY and SVGAGI. This CDR3 region has 15 residues. The germline V and J ends were trimmed by 9 bases and 4 bases, with 21 bases remaining between them.